The entry below gives a single TCR beta chain sequence along with its context. Its cognate antigen is unknown. The record originates from a study of Ad26.COV2.S vaccination and SARS-CoV-2 variants. Study findings and constraints: A substantial breadth of spike-specific CD8+ and CD4+ T cell responses after vaccination has been reported.

Trimming pared 5 bases from V and 5 bases from J, leaving 16 bases between. CDR3 length: 14 residues. Germline values: CDR1 SGDLS, CDR2 YYNGEE. Assay: immunoSEQ multiplex PCR; the TCRdb copy retains only in-frame clones and omits some. The repertoire consists of about 350,000 clones, with about 86% occurring once and the leading ten covering roughly 10%. Stated treatment: some 19 received Ad26.COV2.S at low or high dose, single or two shots; 5 received placebo; per-sample allocation not given. Samples came from day 63 after the first vaccine or placebo injection. This chain connects TRBV9 to TRBJ2-5; D ambiguous. The sequenced sample was peripheral blood, obtained in a trial of Ad26.COV2.S vaccine versus placebo. This clonotype was sampled from a person between 18 and 65 years old who received the Ad26.COV2.S COVID-19 vaccine or a placebo. The CDR3 loop reads CASSAGPPRETQYF. As DNA, the CDR3 is TGTGCCAGCAGTGCCGGGCCACCCAGGGAGACCCAGTACTTC.